This is a list of T cell receptor beta chains from one sample in a study of PD-L1 blockade in urothelial cancer. Generated by immunoSEQ multiplex PCR, the TCRdb table keeps only in-frame clones and is missing some. The sample lists some 120,000 clones, less than 95% occurring once. Here the sequenced sample was PBMCs, taken around atezolizumab (anti-PD-L1) treatment. The receptors stem from a man between 60 and 75 years old with urothelial cancer. Both conserved end residues are part of each CDR3. The D gene is left open where the match is weak.

j_gene: TRBJ2-1
d_gene: .
v_gene: TRBV18
CDR3aa: CASSPDRYNEQFF
CDR3nt: TGTGCCAGCTCCCCAGACAGATACAATGAGCAGTTCTTC

j_gene: TRBJ2-1
d_gene: TRBD2
v_gene: TRBV6-1
CDR3aa: CASSELASGYNEQFF
CDR3nt: TGTGCCAGCAGTGAATTGGCTAGCGGCTACAATGAGCAGTTCTTC

j_gene: TRBJ1-1
d_gene: .
v_gene: TRBV10-3
CDR3aa: CAISDAVSKQAGGGAFF
CDR3nt: TGTGCCATCAGTGACGCTGTCAGTAAACAGGCTGGGGGGGGAGCTTTCTTT

j_gene: TRBJ1-5
d_gene: .
v_gene: TRBV4-3
CDR3aa: CASSQDRAGKNQPQHF
CDR3nt: TGCGCCAGCAGCCAAGATCGGGCAGGGAAAAATCAGCCCCAGCATTTT

j_gene: TRBJ1-1
d_gene: TRBD1
v_gene: TRBV29-1
CDR3aa: CSGRSTGEAEAFF
CDR3nt: TGCAGCGGTAGGTCCACAGGGGAAGCTGAAGCTTTCTTT

j_gene: TRBJ2-1
d_gene: .
v_gene: TRBV11-2
CDR3aa: CASSLRGGSFGNEQFF
CDR3nt: TGTGCCAGCAGCTTAAGAGGGGGTAGTTTCGGCAATGAGCAGTTCTTC

j_gene: TRBJ2-1
d_gene: TRBD2
v_gene: TRBV29-1
CDR3aa: CSVERTSGRINEQFF
CDR3nt: TGCAGCGTTGAACGGACTAGCGGGAGAATAAATGAGCAGTTCTTC

j_gene: TRBJ2-5
d_gene: .
v_gene: TRBV7-6
CDR3aa: CASSLQGPETQYF
CDR3nt: TGTGCCAGCAGCTTACAGGGCCCAGAGACCCAGTACTTC

j_gene: TRBJ2-1
d_gene: .
v_gene: TRBV6-5
CDR3aa: CASKLASHSYNEQFF
CDR3nt: TGTGCCAGCAAGCTAGCGTCGCACTCCTACAATGAGCAGTTCTTC

j_gene: TRBJ2-7
d_gene: TRBD2
v_gene: TRBV25-1
CDR3aa: CASMLAGGYEQYF
CDR3nt: TGTGCCAGCATGCTAGCGGGCGGCTACGAGCAGTACTTC